This is a list of T cell receptor beta chains from one sample in a study of blood T cell repertoires in COVID-19. Generated by immunoSEQ multiplex PCR, the TCRdb table keeps only in-frame clones and is missing some. The sample yields approximately 77,000 clones, about nine tenths seen once. Sequencing was done on a sample of peripheral blood. Receptor source: a young man with acute or convalescent COVID-19. Each CDR3 is given with its conserved first and last residue. D genes are given only for firm matches. A clone size is listed for some rows: how often the clone was seen (once, few, many), or a class if it is expanded.

-,-,TRBJ2-3,TRBV29-1,CSVGTAKGTDTQYF,TGCAGCGTTGGCACAGCAAAGGGCACAGATACGCAGTATTTT
TRBD1,-,TRBJ1-2,TRBV2,CASSEDSLGDREVNTF,TGTGCCAGCAGTGAAGATTCATTGGGGGACAGGGAGGTCAACACCTTC
-,-,TRBJ1-1,TRBV5-5,CASSRILLSAEAFF,TGTGCCAGCAGCCGGATCCTACTGAGCGCTGAAGCTTTCTTT
-,-,TRBJ1-2,TRBV10-1,CASSRDWNYGYTF,TGCGCCAGCAGTCGGGACTGGAACTATGGCTACACCTTC
-,-,TRBJ1-5,TRBV9,CASSVDGQPNQPQHF,TGTGCCAGCAGCGTAGATGGACAGCCTAATCAGCCCCAGCATTTT
-,-,TRBJ1-3,TRBV12-5,CASEQEYGNTIYF,TGTGCTAGTGAACAGGAATACGGAAACACCATATATTTT
-,-,TRBJ2-1,TRBV30,CALSLLSSYNEQFF,TGTGCCTTGTCCCTCCTGAGCTCCTACAATGAGCAGTTCTTC
-,-,TRBJ2-5,TRBV7-2,CASSRMGLEETQYF,TGTGCCAGCAGCCGGATGGGACTGGAAGAGACCCAGTACTTC
TRBD1,-,TRBJ1-1,TRBV6-4,CASNTGGNTEAFF,TGTGCCAGCAACACAGGGGGGAACACTGAAGCTTTCTTT
TRBD1,-,TRBJ1-5,TRBV19,CASSPIGQGFQPQHF,TGTGCCAGTAGTCCCATAGGACAGGGGTTTCAGCCCCAGCATTTT
-,-,TRBJ1-6,TRBV7-3,CASSLNGGGGSPLHF,TGTGCCAGCAGCTTAAATGGGGGGGGAGGGTCACCCCTCCACTTT
TRBD2,-,TRBJ2-3,TRBV2,CASRQAGLSTDTQYF,TGTGCCAGCAGACAAGCGGGGCTTAGCACAGATACGCAGTATTTT
-,-,TRBJ1-1,TRBV5-1,CASSLEGSGPKAFF,TGCGCCAGCAGCTTGGAGGGGTCAGGACCCAAAGCTTTCTTT
TRBD1,-,TRBJ1-6,TRBV4-2,CASSHYDRGYESPLHF,TGTGCCAGCAGCCATTACGACAGGGGGTATGAGTCACCCCTCCACTTT
-,-,TRBJ1-6,TRBV11-2,CASSPQDTHSPLHF,TGTGCCAGCAGCCCACAGGATACTCATTCACCCCTCCACTTT
-,-,TRBJ2-5,TRBV9,CASSAISGIRETQYF,TGTGCCAGCAGCGCTATCTCAGGGATCAGGGAGACCCAGTACTTC
TRBD1,-,TRBJ2-1,TRBV5-6,CASSAVTGGFSVRFF,TGTGCCAGCAGCGCCGTTACAGGGGGCTTTTCGGTCCGGTTCTTC
TRBD2,-,TRBJ2-5,TRBV6-6,CASSPWSRTSGSSGYQETQYF,TGTGCCAGCAGTCCATGGAGCCGGACTAGCGGGAGTAGTGGGTACCAAGAGACCCAGTACTTC
TRBD1,-,TRBJ2-2,TRBV5-5,CASSPRGQGTTGELFF,TGTGCCAGCAGCCCGCGGGGACAGGGTACCACCGGGGAGCTGTTTTTT
TRBD2,once,TRBJ2-3,TRBV5-1,CASSFGLAGASHGTDTQYF,TGCGCCAGCAGCTTCGGACTAGCGGGGGCATCGCATGGCACAGATACGCAGTATTTT
-,few,TRBJ2-1,TRBV5-6,CASSLLDNEQFF,TGTGCCAGCAGCCTTCTAGATAATGAGCAGTTCTTC
TRBD2,-,TRBJ2-3,TRBV12-3/TRBV12-4,CASSRAGVDTQYF,TGTGCCAGCAGCCGAGCGGGAGTAGATACGCAGTATTTT
TRBD1,-,TRBJ1-5,TRBV27,CASSLFGQGGQPQHF,TGTGCCAGCAGTTTATTCGGCCAGGGGGGTCAGCCCCAGCATTTT
-,once,TRBJ1-6,TRBV9,CASSVGQFIDNSPLHF,TGTGCCAGCAGCGTAGGTCAGTTTATCGATAATTCACCCCTCCACTTT
-,-,TRBJ1-4,TRBV5-1,CASSLEYGGVDEKLFF,TGCGCCAGCAGTCTGGAATACGGGGGAGTCGATGAAAAACTGTTTTTT
TRBD1,-,TRBJ2-5,TRBV5-1,CASTRTGSETQYF,TGCGCCAGCACCCGGACAGGGTCGGAGACCCAGTACTTC
-,-,TRBJ1-3,TRBV19,CASSEGGDTIYF,TGTGCCAGTAGCGAAGGGGGAGACACCATATATTTT
-,-,TRBJ1-5,TRBV4-1,CASSPEGGGGSFQPQHF,TGCGCCAGCAGCCCAGAGGGGGGAGGAGGGAGCTTTCAGCCCCAGCATTTT
TRBD1,-,TRBJ2-1,TRBV27,CASSFRMTGVSYNEQFF,TGTGCCAGCAGTTTTAGAATGACAGGGGTGTCCTACAATGAGCAGTTCTTC
-,-,TRBJ1-1,TRBV29-1,CSVEDLPLKAFF,TGCAGCGTTGAAGATCTCCCCCTAAAAGCTTTCTTT
TRBD1,-,TRBJ1-1,TRBV27,CASSDRAGFTEAFF,TGTGCCAGCAGTGACAGGGCGGGGTTCACTGAAGCTTTCTTT
TRBD1,few,TRBJ2-7,TRBV5-1,CASSFDRVEQYF,TGCGCCAGCAGCTTCGACAGGGTCGAGCAGTACTTC
-,-,TRBJ1-1,TRBV30,CAWSGQVNTEAFF,TGTGCCTGGAGTGGACAGGTTAACACTGAAGCTTTCTTT
TRBD1,-,TRBJ2-4,TRBV2,CASSAGQGMNIQYF,TGTGCCAGCAGTGCTGGACAGGGTATGAACATTCAGTACTTC
-,-,TRBJ2-2,TRBV9,CASSGHRNTGELFF,TGTGCCAGCAGCGGACACAGGAACACCGGGGAGCTGTTTTTT
-,-,TRBJ2-6,TRBV7-9,CASSRGSSGANVLTF,TGTGCCAGCAGCCGAGGAAGCTCTGGGGCCAACGTCCTGACTTTC
-,-,TRBJ2-7,TRBV30,CAWSFRGEGEQYF,TGTGCCTGGAGTTTCCGCGGAGAGGGCGAGCAGTACTTC
-,-,TRBJ1-3,TRBV25-1,CASSRGDYPYSGNTIYF,TGTGCCAGCAGTCGAGGGGACTACCCCTACTCTGGAAACACCATATATTTT
-,-,TRBJ1-5,TRBV7-6,CASSLGQSNQPQHF,TGTGCCAGCAGCTTAGGACAGAGTAATCAGCCCCAGCATTTT
-,few,TRBJ1-2,TRBV7-2,CASSFPGDYGYTF,TGTGCCAGCAGCTTTCCAGGGGACTATGGCTACACCTTC
-,-,TRBJ1-1,TRBV7-8,CASSSEEEDTEAFF,TGTGCCAGCAGCTCGGAGGAGGAGGACACTGAAGCTTTCTTT
-,-,TRBJ2-3,TRBV27,CASTLRGTDTQYF,TGTGCCAGCACCCTTCGGGGCACAGATACGCAGTATTTT
TRBD1,-,TRBJ1-1,TRBV19,CATNTRDRNTEAFF,TGTGCCACCAACACCCGGGACAGGAACACTGAAGCTTTCTTT
TRBD1,once,TRBJ1-1,TRBV9,CASSVRDRGTEAFF,TGTGCCAGCAGCGTAAGGGACAGGGGAACTGAAGCTTTCTTT